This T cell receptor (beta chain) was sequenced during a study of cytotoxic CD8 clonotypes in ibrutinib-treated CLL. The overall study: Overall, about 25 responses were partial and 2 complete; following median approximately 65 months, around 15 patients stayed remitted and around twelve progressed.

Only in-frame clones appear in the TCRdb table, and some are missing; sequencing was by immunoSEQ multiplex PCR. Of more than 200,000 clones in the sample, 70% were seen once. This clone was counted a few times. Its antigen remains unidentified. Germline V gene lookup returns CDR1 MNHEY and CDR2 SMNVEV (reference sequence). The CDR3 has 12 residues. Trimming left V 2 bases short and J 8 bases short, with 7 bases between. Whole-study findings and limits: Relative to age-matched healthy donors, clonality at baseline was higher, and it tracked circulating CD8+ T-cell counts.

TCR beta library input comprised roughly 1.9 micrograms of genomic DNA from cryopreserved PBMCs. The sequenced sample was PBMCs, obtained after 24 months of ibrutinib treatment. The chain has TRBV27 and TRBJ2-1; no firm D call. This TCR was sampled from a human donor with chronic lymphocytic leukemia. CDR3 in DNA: TGTGCCAGCAGTTTAGTGAAGGATGAGCAGTTCTTC. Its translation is CASSLVKDEQFF.